This T cell receptor (beta chain) was retrieved from a study of blood T cells in healthy people across ages. With a J-beta primer mix and a sample-barcoded 5' primer, a second PCR ran about 6 to 11 cycles. In TCRdb, the 5' RACE reads were re-called with MiXCR into one record per CDR3 protein. Of hundreds of thousands of distinct CDR3 sequences listed, under 55% were seen once; the top ten hold approximately 23%. With V trimmed by 6 bases and J by 5 bases, 15 bases remained unmatched. Germline loops: CDR1 SEHNR, CDR2 FQNEAQ (reference sequence). The CDR3 runs 16 residues. This clonotype was seen ten or more times.

This chain joins TRBV7-9 and TRBJ2-5; 7 nucleotides match TRBD2. The sample comprised blood. The sequence derives from a man older than 75 in good health. The CDR3 reads CASRGMSTGGGETQYF. DNA of the CDR3: TGTGCCAGCAGGGGGATGTCGACGGGAGGTGGGGAGACCCAGTACTTC.